The present entry profiles one T cell receptor beta chain with its context. Here immunoSEQ multiplex PCR was the method, and the copy in TCRdb shows in-frame clones only, minus some. The sample contains 75,000 to 90,000 clones, about 90% of which appear only once. This sample is drawn from a study of blood T cell repertoires in COVID-19. Study-level background: From T cells, B-cell-depleted T cells, or PBMCs came the material, which was cDNA or gDNA.

Seattle patients were enrolled during active infection and followed longitudinally. The CDR3 has 17 amino acids. Germline loops: CDR1 LNHNV, CDR2 YYDKDF (reference sequence). The V gene end was trimmed by 1 base and the J gene end by 2 bases; junction bases not matched to a gene: 9. Input material: peripheral blood. This chain links TRBV15 with TRBJ2-7; 9 nucleotides align to TRBD2. The sequence was obtained from a man younger than 35 with COVID-19, enrolled during active disease. The CDR3 nucleotides read TGTGCCACCAGCAGAGGTAGCGGGAGAGCCAAGGCCTACGAGCAGTACTTC. Translating it yields CATSRGSGRAKAYEQYF.